This T cell receptor beta chain was sequenced in a study of T cells in Graves' hyperthyroidism and ophthalmopathy. Regarding the study as a whole: In blood, most of the thyroid clonotypes expanded above 0.001 were also present.

Amplification yielded TCR beta CDR3 regions, with RNA transcripts as the source. RT-PCR in the first round (using the HTBI primer set) targeted the TCR CDR3. TCRdb independently ran MiXCR on the multiplex PCR reads; one entry per CDR3 protein. The repertoire holds hundreds of thousands of distinct CDR3 sequences, with 13% to 15% as singletons. A few counts support this clonotype. The antigen is undetermined. CDR1 and CDR2 (germline): LGHNA, YNFKEQ. This CDR3 region has 16 residues. The ends were cut back, 0 bases at V and 0 bases at J, with 12 bases in the middle. Sequences were obtained from blood. The V gene is TRBV4-2, the J gene TRBJ2-7; a possible D gene is TRBD1 (6 bases). The clonotype comes from a woman aged 45-65 years with Graves' ophthalmopathy. The CDR3 loop reads CASSQEDRARSYEQYF. CDR3 nucleotides: TGTGCCAGCAGCCAAGAGGACAGAGCCCGCTCCTACGAGCAGTACTTC.